These T cell receptor beta chains were read from a single sample in a study of blood T cell repertoires in COVID-19. Using immunoSEQ multiplex PCR, the repertoire was profiled, and TCRdb retains in-frame clones only, with some absent. This table has 200,000 to 300,000 clones, roughly 90% appearing once. The sequencing sample was made of peripheral blood. All receptors come from a man aged 60 to 75 who had recovered from COVID-19. The CDR3 runs from the conserved cysteine through the conserved F or W. Fields, in order: clone size, J gene, V gene, D gene, CDR3 protein, CDR3 DNA. The D gene is left open where the match is weak. Clone size is shown for a subset of rows, as once, few, many or a class of expanded clone.

.,TRBJ2-2,TRBV19,TRBD1,CASTGGGTGELFF,TGTGCCAGTACAGGGGGCGGCACCGGGGAGCTGTTTTTT
.,TRBJ1-1,TRBV29-1,.,CSVSFGAEAFF,TGCAGCGTTTCTTTCGGGGCTGAAGCTTTCTTT
.,TRBJ2-2,TRBV24-1,TRBD1,CATRASGTANTGELFF,TGTGCCACCAGAGCTTCTGGGACAGCGAACACCGGGGAGCTGTTTTTT
.,TRBJ1-1,TRBV5-1,TRBD1,CASSGQGSTTGENTEAFF,TGCGCCAGCAGTGGACAGGGTTCGACTACGGGAGAAAACACTGAAGCTTTCTTT
few,TRBJ2-7,TRBV24-1,TRBD2,CATSDSREGEQYF,TGTGCCACCAGTGACTCTAGGGAGGGGGAGCAGTACTTC
.,TRBJ1-6,TRBV3-1/TRBV3-2,.,CASSQVTAGGSPLHF,TGTGCCAGCAGCCAAGTCACGGCTGGAGGATCACCCCTCCACTTT
.,TRBJ1-6,TRBV6-1,.,CASSETPRGAYNSPLHF,TGTGCCAGCAGTGAAACCCCCAGGGGCGCCTATAATTCACCCCTCCACTTT
.,TRBJ1-1,TRBV5-1,.,CASSFGGGRTEAFF,TGCGCCAGCAGCTTTGGCGGGGGGCGCACTGAAGCTTTCTTT
.,TRBJ2-1,TRBV19,.,CASSIITGSSYNEQFF,TGTGCCAGTAGTATCATCACAGGGAGCTCCTACAATGAGCAGTTCTTC
.,TRBJ2-5,TRBV24-1,TRBD1,CATSETGSGQEAQYF,TGTGCCACCAGTGAGACAGGGTCGGGGCAAGAGGCCCAGTACTTC
.,TRBJ2-1,TRBV27,.,CASSLLSGPGAGEQFF,TGTGCCAGCAGTTTACTTAGCGGACCTGGTGCAGGGGAGCAGTTCTTC
.,TRBJ1-4,TRBV12-3/TRBV12-4,.,CASSPLNEKLFF,TGTGCCAGCAGTCCCCTAAATGAAAAACTGTTTTTT
.,TRBJ2-7,TRBV7-2,.,CASSLVPQLAYEQYF,TGTGCCAGCAGCTTAGTCCCACAGCTAGCGTACGAGCAGTACTTC
.,TRBJ2-2,TRBV24-1,TRBD1,CATTSGQVRTGELFF,TGTGCCACCACATCGGGACAGGTGCGCACCGGGGAGCTGTTTTTT
.,TRBJ2-7,TRBV12-3/TRBV12-4,.,CASSRQSIYEQYF,TGTGCCAGCAGTCGACAGTCAATCTACGAGCAGTACTTC
.,TRBJ1-5,TRBV30,.,CAWSVRAANQPQHF,TGTGCCTGGAGTGTACGAGCGGCGAATCAGCCCCAGCATTTT
.,TRBJ2-2,TRBV30,TRBD1,CACQIGQGVLAGELFF,TGTGCCTGCCAAATTGGACAGGGGGTTCTGGCCGGGGAGCTGTTTTTT
few,TRBJ1-6,TRBV10-3,TRBD1,CAISQDRGISYNSPLHF,TGTGCCATCAGTCAAGACAGGGGGATATCCTATAATTCACCCCTCCACTTT